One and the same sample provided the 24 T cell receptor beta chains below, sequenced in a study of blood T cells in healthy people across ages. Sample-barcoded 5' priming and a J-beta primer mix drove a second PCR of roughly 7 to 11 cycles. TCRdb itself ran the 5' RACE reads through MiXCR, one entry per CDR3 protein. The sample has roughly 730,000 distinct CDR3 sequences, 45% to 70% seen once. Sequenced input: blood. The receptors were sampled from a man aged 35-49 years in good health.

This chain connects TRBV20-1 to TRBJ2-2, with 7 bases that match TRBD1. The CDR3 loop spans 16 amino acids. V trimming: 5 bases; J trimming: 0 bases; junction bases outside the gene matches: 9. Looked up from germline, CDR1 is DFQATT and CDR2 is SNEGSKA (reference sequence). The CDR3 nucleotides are TGCAGTGCTCCCAGGACAGGCTCCGCGAACACCGGGGAGCTGTTTTTT. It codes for CSAPRTGSANTGELFF.

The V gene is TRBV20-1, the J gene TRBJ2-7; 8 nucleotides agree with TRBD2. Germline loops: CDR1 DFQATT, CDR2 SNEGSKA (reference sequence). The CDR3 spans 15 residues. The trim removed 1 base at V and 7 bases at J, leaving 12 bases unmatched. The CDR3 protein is CSARGTSISGNEQYF. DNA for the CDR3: TGCAGTGCTAGAGGGACTAGCATCAGTGGTAATGAGCAGTACTTC.

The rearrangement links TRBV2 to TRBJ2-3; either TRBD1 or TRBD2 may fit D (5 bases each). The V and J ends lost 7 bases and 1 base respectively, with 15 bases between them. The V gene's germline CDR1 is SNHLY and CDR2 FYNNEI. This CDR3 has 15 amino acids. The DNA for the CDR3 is TGTGCCAGCATCGACCCCCTGGGGGGCACAGATACGCAGTATTTT. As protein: CASIDPLGGTDTQYF.

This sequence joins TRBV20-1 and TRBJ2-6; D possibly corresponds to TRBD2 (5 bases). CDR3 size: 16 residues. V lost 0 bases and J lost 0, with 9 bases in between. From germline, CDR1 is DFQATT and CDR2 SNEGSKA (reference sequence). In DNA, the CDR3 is TGCAGTGCTAGAGATATTCGGGGCTCTGGGGCCAACGTCCTGACTTTC. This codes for CSARDIRGSGANVLTF.

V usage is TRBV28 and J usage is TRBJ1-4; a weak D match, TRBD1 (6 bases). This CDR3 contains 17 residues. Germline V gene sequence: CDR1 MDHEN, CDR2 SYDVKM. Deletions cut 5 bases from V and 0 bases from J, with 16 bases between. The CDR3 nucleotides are TGTGCCAGCAGTGATTGGGGACAACGGACAACTAATGAAAAACTGTTTTTT. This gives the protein CASSDWGQRTTNEKLFF.

As DNA, the CDR3 is TGTGCCACCAGTGATCGACAGATCAATCAGCCCCAGCATTTT. Translating gives CATSDRQINQPQHF. The genes are TRBV24-1 and TRBJ1-5; possible D gene TRBD1, 5 bases. The germline CDR1 and CDR2 sequences are KGHDR and SFDVKD. The CDR3 loop spans 14 amino acids. The V gene lost 3 bases and the J gene lost 3 bases, with 8 bases spanning the gap.

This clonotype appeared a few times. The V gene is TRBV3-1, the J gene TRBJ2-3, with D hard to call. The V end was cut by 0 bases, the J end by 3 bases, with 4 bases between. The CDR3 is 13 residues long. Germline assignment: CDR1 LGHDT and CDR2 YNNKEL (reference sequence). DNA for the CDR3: TGTGCCAGCAGCCAAGATGTAACAGATACGCAGTATTTT. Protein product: CASSQDVTDTQYF.

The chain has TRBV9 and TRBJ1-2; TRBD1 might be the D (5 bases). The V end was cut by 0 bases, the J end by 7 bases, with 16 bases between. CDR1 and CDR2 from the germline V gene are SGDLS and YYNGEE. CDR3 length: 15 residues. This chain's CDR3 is CASSVEAVSGGGYTF. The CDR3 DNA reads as TGTGCCAGCAGCGTAGAGGCCGTCTCCGGGGGTGGCTACACCTTC.

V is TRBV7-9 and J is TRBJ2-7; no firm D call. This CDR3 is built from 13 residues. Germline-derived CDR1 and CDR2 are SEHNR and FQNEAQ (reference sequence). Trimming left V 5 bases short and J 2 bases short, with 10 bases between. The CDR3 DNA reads TGTGCCAGCAGCCACGTGGGGACCTACGAGCAGTACTTC. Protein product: CASSHVGTYEQYF.

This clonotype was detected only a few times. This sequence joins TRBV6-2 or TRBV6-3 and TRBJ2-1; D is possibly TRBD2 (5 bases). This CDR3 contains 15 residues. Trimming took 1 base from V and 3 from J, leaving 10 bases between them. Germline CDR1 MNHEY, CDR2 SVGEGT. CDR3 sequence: CASSYWSGIYNEQFF. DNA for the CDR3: TGTGCCAGCAGTTACTGGAGCGGCATCTACAATGAGCAGTTCTTC.

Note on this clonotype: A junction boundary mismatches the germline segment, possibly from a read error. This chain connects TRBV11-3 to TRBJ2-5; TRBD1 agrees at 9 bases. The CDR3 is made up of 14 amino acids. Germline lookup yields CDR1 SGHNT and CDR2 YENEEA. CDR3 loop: CASSIDRGVKTQYF. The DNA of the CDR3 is TGTGCCAGCAGCATAGACAGGGGGGTCAAGACCCAGTACTTC.

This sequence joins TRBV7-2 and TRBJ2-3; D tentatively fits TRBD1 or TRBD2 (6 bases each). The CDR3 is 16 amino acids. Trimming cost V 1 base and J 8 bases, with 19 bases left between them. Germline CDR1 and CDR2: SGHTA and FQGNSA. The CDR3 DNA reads TGTGCCAGCAGCTTAGATGCAGGACGGGGGCTGGGTACGCAGTATTTT. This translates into CASSLDAGRGLGTQYF.

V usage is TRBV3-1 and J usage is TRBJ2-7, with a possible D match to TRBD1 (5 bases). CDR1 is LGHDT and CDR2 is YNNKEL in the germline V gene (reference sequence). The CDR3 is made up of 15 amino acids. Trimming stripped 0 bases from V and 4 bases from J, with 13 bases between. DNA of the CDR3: TGTGCCAGCAGCCAAGATATCTCTGGGGCTTACGAGCAGTACTTC. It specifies CASSQDISGAYEQYF.

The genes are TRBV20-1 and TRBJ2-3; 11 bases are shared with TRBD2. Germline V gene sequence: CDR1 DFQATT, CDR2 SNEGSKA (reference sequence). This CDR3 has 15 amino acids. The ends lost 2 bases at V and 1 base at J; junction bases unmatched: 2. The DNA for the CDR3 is TGCAGTGCTAGATGGGGACTAGCGGGCACAGATACGCAGTATTTT. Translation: CSARWGLAGTDTQYF.

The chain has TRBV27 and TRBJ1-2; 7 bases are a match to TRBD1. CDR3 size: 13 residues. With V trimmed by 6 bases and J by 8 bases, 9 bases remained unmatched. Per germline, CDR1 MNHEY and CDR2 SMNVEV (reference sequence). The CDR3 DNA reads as TGTGCCAGCAGGGACAGGCCTATGACGGGCTACACCTTC. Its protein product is CASRDRPMTGYTF.

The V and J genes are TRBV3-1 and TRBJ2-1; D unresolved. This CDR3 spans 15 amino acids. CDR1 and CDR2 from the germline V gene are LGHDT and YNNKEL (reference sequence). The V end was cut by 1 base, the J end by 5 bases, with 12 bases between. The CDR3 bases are TGTGCCAGCAGCCAAGTTTTACACAGCAACAATGAGCAGTTCTTC. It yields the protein CASSQVLHSNNEQFF.

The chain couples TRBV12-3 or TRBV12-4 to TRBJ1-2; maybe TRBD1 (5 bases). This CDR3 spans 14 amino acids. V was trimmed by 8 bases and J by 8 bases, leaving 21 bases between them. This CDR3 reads CASRLLAGLGGYTF. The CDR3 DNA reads TGTGCCAGCCGCCTGCTCGCAGGGTTGGGAGGCTACACCTTC.

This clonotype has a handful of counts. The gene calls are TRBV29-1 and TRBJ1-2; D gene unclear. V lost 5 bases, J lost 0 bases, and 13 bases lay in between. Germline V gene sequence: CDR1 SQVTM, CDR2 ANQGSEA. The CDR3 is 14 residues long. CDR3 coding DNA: TGCAGCGTTCTCCCCCAGCCCGCTAACTATGGCTACACCTTC. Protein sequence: CSVLPQPANYGYTF.

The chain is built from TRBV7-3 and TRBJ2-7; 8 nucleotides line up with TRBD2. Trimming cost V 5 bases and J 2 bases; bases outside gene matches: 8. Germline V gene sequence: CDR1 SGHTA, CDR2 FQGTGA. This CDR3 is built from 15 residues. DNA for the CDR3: TGTGCCAGCAGCCATCACGGGGGGGAGGCCTACGAGCAGTACTTC. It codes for CASSHHGGEAYEQYF.

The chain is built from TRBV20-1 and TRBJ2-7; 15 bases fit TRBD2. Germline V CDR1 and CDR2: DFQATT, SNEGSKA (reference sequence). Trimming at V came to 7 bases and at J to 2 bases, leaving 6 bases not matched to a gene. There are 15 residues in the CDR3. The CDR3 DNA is TGCAGTGGGGGACTAGCGGGAGGACTCACCTACGAGCAGTACTTC. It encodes CSGGLAGGLTYEQYF.

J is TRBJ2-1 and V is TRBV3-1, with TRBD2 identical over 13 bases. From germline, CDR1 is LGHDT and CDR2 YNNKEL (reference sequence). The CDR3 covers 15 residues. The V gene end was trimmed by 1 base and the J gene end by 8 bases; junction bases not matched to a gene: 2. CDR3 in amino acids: CASSQGTSGRYEQFF. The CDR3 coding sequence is TGTGCCAGCAGCCAAGGGACTAGCGGGAGATATGAGCAGTTCTTC.

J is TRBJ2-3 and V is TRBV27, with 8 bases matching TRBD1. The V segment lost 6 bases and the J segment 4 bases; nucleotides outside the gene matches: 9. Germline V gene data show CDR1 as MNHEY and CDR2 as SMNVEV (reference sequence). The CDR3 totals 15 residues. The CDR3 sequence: CASSSGTGWSDTQYF. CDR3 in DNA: TGTGCCAGCAGCTCCGGGACAGGCTGGTCAGATACGCAGTATTTT.

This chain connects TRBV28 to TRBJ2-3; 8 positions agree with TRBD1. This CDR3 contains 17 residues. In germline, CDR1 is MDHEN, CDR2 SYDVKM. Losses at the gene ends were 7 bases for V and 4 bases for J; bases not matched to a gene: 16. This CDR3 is CASTQSRTGWFADTQYF. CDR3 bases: TGTGCCAGCACCCAATCCCGGACAGGGTGGTTCGCAGATACGCAGTATTTT. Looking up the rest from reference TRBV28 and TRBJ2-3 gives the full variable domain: DVKVTQSSRYLVKRTGEKVFLECVQDMDHENMFWYRQDPGLGLRLIYFSYDVKMKEKGDIPEGYSVSREKKERFSLILESASTNQTSMYLCASTQSRTGWFADTQYFGPGTRLTVL.

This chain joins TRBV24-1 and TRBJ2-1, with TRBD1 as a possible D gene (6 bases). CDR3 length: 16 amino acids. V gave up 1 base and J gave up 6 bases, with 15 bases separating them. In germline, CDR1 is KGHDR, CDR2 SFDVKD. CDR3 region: CATSDLTGTRGNEQFF. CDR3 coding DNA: TGTGCCACCAGTGATTTAACCGGGACAAGGGGCAATGAGCAGTTCTTC.